This TCR beta chain stems from a study of monozygotic twins with inflammatory bowel disease. The total RNA came straight from whole blood, and T cells were not sorted beforehand. The CDR3 consists of 14 residues. Eight separate reactions per sample yielded the cDNA. TCRdb re-called the 5' RACE reads; one entry per CDR3 protein, DNA not given. This sample's table has around 200,000 distinct CDR3 sequences. Sequenced input: blood. The TCR originated in a human donor with ulcerative colitis or Crohn's disease, or a healthy co-twin of an affected twin (not recorded which). The V gene is TRBV12-3 or TRBV12-4, the J gene TRBJ1-2; TCRdb picks TRBD1, but there is no DNA to check that call. The CDR3 protein is CASSTPAGDYGYTF.